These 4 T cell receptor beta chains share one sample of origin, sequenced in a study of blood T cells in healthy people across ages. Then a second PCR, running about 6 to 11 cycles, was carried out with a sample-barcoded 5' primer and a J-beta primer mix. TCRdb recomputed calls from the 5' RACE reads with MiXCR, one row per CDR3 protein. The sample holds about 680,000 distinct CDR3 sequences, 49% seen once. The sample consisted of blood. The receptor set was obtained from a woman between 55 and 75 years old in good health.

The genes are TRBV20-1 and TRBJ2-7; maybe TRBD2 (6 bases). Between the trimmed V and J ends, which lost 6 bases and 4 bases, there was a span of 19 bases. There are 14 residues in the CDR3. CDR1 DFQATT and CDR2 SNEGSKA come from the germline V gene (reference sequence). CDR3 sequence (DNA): TGCAGTGCAGGTACTTGCGGGAATATTTACGAGCAGTACTTC. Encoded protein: CSAGTCGNIYEQYF.

In DNA form, the CDR3 reads TGTGCCAGCACCCCTCAAATAATGAACACTGAAGCTTTCTTT. Encoded protein: CASTPQIMNTEAFF. This sequence joins TRBV7-9 and TRBJ1-1, with D unresolved. CDR3 size: 14 residues. V lost 7 bases, J lost 0 bases, and 12 bases lay in between. CDR1 SEHNR and CDR2 FQNEAQ come from the germline V gene (reference sequence).

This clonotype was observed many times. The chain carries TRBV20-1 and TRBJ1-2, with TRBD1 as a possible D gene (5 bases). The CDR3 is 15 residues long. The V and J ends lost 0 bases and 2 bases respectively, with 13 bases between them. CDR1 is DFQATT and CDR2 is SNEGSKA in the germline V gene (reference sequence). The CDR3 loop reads CSARDWTRDNYGYTF. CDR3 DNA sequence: TGCAGTGCTAGAGATTGGACCCGGGACAACTATGGCTACACCTTC.

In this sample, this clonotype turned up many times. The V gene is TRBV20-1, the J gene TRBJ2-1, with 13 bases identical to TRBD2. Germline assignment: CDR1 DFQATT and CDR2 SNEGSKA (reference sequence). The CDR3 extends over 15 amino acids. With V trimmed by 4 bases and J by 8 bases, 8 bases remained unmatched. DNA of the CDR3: TGCAGTGCTACCGCAACTAGCGGGAGGGCAGATGAGCAGTTCTTC. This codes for CSATATSGRADEQFF.